This paragraph reports one T cell receptor beta chain. Sequencing was performed with immunoSEQ multiplex PCR; in TCRdb, only in-frame clones are kept and a portion is missing. This sample has about 200,000 clones, with around 83% found just once. This sample is part of a study of blood T cell repertoires in COVID-19. The V end was cut by 6 bases, the J end by 4 bases, with 13 bases between. The CDR3 totals 15 residues. Germline V gene data show CDR1 as SNHLY and CDR2 as FYNNEI. What was sequenced was peripheral blood. This chain links TRBV2 with TRBJ1-6; the D gene is possibly TRBD1 (6 bases). The sequence was collected from an elderly woman with COVID-19, enrolled during active disease. The CDR3 here is CASRGGGVYNSPLHF. DNA of the CDR3: TGTGCCAGCAGAGGGGGAGGGGTATATAATTCACCCCTCCACTTT.